The 22 T cell receptor beta chains below were found in one sample sequenced in a study of tumor-infiltrating lymphocytes in primary liver carcinoma. The input was 500 ng total RNA; TCR beta cDNA was made from it with a constant-region primer. TCR beta libraries came from three nested multiplex PCR rounds using slightly modified ARM-PCR. The opening two PCR rounds, about 10 cycles each, paired TRBV1-TRBV30 forward primers with a C-beta reverse primer. MiXCR, run by TCRdb on the multiplex PCR reads, gives a single entry per CDR3 protein. The table includes hundreds of thousands of distinct CDR3 sequences, more than 55% detected once. The blood RNA (from unsorted whole blood) was obtained, and germline DNA was also extracted. Sequencing was done on a sample of peripheral blood. The receptors stem from a man aged 40-49 years with primary liver carcinoma and hepatitis B virus infection.

The table lists this clonotype with many counts. CDR3 region: CASSPRGAADLSYNEQFF. The CDR3 DNA is TGTGCCAGCAGCCCCAGGGGGGCAGCGGACTTATCCTACAATGAGCAGTTCTTC. This chain joins TRBV6-5 and TRBJ2-1, with D maybe TRBD1 (7 bases). CDR3 length: 18 residues. Trimming stripped 6 bases from V and 1 base from J, with 22 bases between. Looked up from germline, CDR1 is MNHEY and CDR2 is SVGAGI.

A word on this clonotype: Germline is not matched at one junction end, which may reflect a read error. The chain couples TRBV11-2 to TRBJ2-3; TRBD1 aligns across 7 bases. The length of the CDR3 is 15 residues. In germline, CDR1 is SGHAT, CDR2 FQNNGV. CDR3 nucleotides: TGTGCCGGCAGTTCGGGACAGATTCTCACAGATACACAGTATTTT. Translated, it gives CAGSSGQILTDTQYF.

The chain combines TRBV28 with TRBJ1-2, with D perhaps TRBD1 (6 bases). CDR1 is MDHEN, CDR2 SYDVKM, per germline. Trimming pared 6 bases from V and 3 bases from J, leaving 14 bases between. The CDR3 consists of 14 residues. The DNA for the CDR3 is TGTGCCAGCAGCCTCGGGACATTTGACTATGGCTACACCTTC. This encodes CASSLGTFDYGYTF.

As for this clonotype: Possible read error: a much larger clone is one base away. This chain links TRBV4-3 with TRBJ2-5, with a tentative D call TRBD1 (5 bases). CDR1 and CDR2 from the germline V gene are LGHNA and YSLEER. The CDR3 consists of 14 residues. The DNA of the CDR3 is TGCGCCAACAGCCAAGAGCTAGACAGTAAGACCCAGTACTTC. Protein product: CANSQELDSKTQYF.

About this clonotype itself: At one end the junction does not follow the germline gene, possibly because of a read error. CDR3 region: CIVGRQGGETQNF. For the CDR3, the DNA is TGCATCGTTGGAAGACAGGGTGGGGAGACCCAGAACTTC. This chain links TRBV29-1 with TRBJ2-5; 7 positions match TRBD1. This CDR3 is built from 13 residues. Germline values: CDR1 SQVTM, CDR2 ANQGSEA.

This clonotype has only one observation. This may be a read error: a much more frequent sequence differs by one nucleotide. The chain combines TRBV7-8 with TRBJ2-5, with TRBD2 identical over 7 bases. Germline loops: CDR1 SGHVS, CDR2 FQNEAQ. This CDR3 spans 14 amino acids. Losses at the gene ends were 4 bases for V and 6 bases for J; bases not matched to a gene: 8. The CDR3 sequence: CASSSDAGEKTQYF. The CDR3 coding sequence is TGTGCCAGCAGCTCGGATGCGGGGGAAAAGACCCAGTACTTC.

J is TRBJ1-2 and V is TRBV6-1; unclear D gene. Trimming cost V 2 bases and J 7 bases, with 11 bases left between them. This CDR3 region has 13 residues. Per germline, CDR1 MNHNS and CDR2 SASEGT. The CDR3 bases are TGTGCCAGCAGTGAAAGGCGAGCGGGTGGCTACACCTTC. It encodes CASSERRAGGYTF.

In DNA form, the CDR3 reads TGCGCCAGCAGCTTGTTAGAGCGACAGGGCGATGAGCAGTTCTTC. Residues: CASSLLERQGDEQFF. This chain uses TRBV5-1 with TRBJ2-1, with 7 bases aligning to TRBD1. CDR3 size: 15 residues. The germline V gene has CDR1 SGHRS and CDR2 YFSETQ. V lost 1 base to trimming and J lost 8 bases; unmatched junction nucleotides: 9.

A word on this clonotype: A read error may explain this, as a much larger clone is one base away. A read error is likely, as this CDR3 ends without the conserved phenylalanine or tryptophan. The chain has TRBV6-1 and TRBJ2-7; D may be TRBD1 (5 bases). Trimming removed 5 bases from V and 3 bases from J, with 11 bases in between. Germline CDR1 MNHNS, CDR2 SASEGT. The CDR3 extends over 13 amino acids. The CDR3 sequence is CASSIQGNYEQYS. For the CDR3, the DNA is TGTGCCAGCAGTATTCAGGGCAACTACGAGCAGTACTCC.

The CDR3: CASSQTPTDTQYF. DNA of the CDR3: TGCGCCAGCAGCCAGACTCCCACAGATACGCAGTATTTT. V gene TRBV5-1 combines with J gene TRBJ2-3; no clear D. CDR1 and CDR2 from the germline V gene are SGHRS and YFSETQ. The CDR3 has 13 residues. V dropped 4 bases and J dropped 2 bases, with 8 bases sitting between them.

This clonotype was observed at least ten times. The CDR3 spells CASRRAIMDEQYF. The CDR3 DNA sequence: TGTGCCAGCAGACGGGCCATCATGGACGAGCAGTACTTC. The rearrangement uses TRBV12-3 or TRBV12-4 and TRBJ2-7; D is ambiguous. V lost 6 bases to trimming and J lost 5 bases, with 14 bases between them. CDR3 length equals 13 residues.

This clonotype showed up just a few times. This chain joins TRBV10-3 and TRBJ2-7; D unclear. Trimming took 6 bases from V and 0 from J, leaving 6 bases between them. CDR1 and CDR2 from the germline V gene are ENHRY and SYGVKD. The CDR3 is 12 residues long. CDR3 coding DNA: TGTGCCATCAGGGCCAGCTCCTACGAGCAGTACTTC. It codes for CAIRASSYEQYF.

This clonotype has a count of ten or more. The J gene is TRBJ1-6, the V gene TRBV6-5; TRBD1 matches at 9 bases. The V gene's germline CDR1 is MNHEY and CDR2 SVGAGI. This CDR3 contains 16 residues. Trimming at V came to 6 bases and at J to 10 bases, leaving 13 bases not matched to a gene. CDR3 bases: TGTGCCAGCAGCCCCCACCGGGGACAGGGACAATCACCCCTCCACTTT. Its translation: CASSPHRGQGQSPLHF.

Note on this clonotype: Possible read error: a much larger clone is one base away. This chain links TRBV4-1 with TRBJ2-7, with D perhaps being TRBD1 or TRBD2 (5 bases each). Germline V lookup: CDR1 MGHRA, CDR2 YSYEKL. This CDR3 has 15 amino acids. DNA of the CDR3: TGCGCCAGCAGCCAAGATAGAGGGGTGTACTACGAGCGGTACTTC. This sequence encodes CASSQDRGVYYERYF.

A remark on this clonotype: A much more abundant neighbour one base away suggests this may be a read error. CDR3 residues: CASSSGTGFPDAQYF. DNA of the CDR3: TGTGCCAGCAGTTCCGGGACAGGGTTCCCAGATGCGCAGTATTTT. This chain links TRBV6-2 or TRBV6-3 with TRBJ2-3, with 9 nucleotides matching TRBD1. The length of the CDR3 is 15 residues. The V gene's germline CDR1 is MNHEY and CDR2 SVGEGT.

This sequence joins TRBV30 and TRBJ1-1; weak D call: TRBD1 (5 bases). V was cut by 3 bases and J by 4 bases, with 18 bases left in between. CDR1 is GTSNPN and CDR2 is SVGIG in the germline V gene (reference sequence). The CDR3 extends over 15 amino acids. The CDR3 DNA reads as TGTGCCTGGAGCCGCCCTCAGAGGGGAAGCACTGAAGCTTTCTTT. This encodes CAWSRPQRGSTEAFF.

This clonotype was counted many times. The chain employs TRBV5-5 and TRBJ2-1, with 9 bases that match TRBD2. CDR3 length: 16 amino acids. CDR1 SGHKS and CDR2 YYEKEE come from the germline V gene (reference sequence). V lost 4 bases and J lost 4; bases outside the gene matches: 9. In DNA, the CDR3 is TGTGCCAGCAGCGTGAAGACTAGCGGAGTTTACAATGAGCAGTTCTTC. Its translation is CASSVKTSGVYNEQFF.

Note on this clonotype: A clone one base away is much larger, so this may be a read error. The chain links TRBV29-1 to TRBJ2-7, with 7 positions matching TRBD2. The CDR3 loop spans 12 amino acids. Germline loops: CDR1 SQVTM, CDR2 ANQGSEA. CDR3 loop: CRPSRDYHEHYF. In nucleotides, the CDR3 is TGCAGGCCCTCCCGGGACTACCACGAGCACTACTTC.

In the case of this clonotype: A much larger clone differs by one base, so this may be a read error. The DNA of the CDR3 is TGTGCCAGCACCCAAGACCTGTACAATGAGCAGTTCTTC. It codes for CASTQDLYNEQFF. The J gene is TRBJ2-1, the V gene TRBV11-1; D unresolved. The length of the CDR3 is 13 residues. Trimming stripped 7 bases from V and 4 bases from J, with 11 bases between. The V gene's germline CDR1 is SGHAT and CDR2 FQDESV (reference sequence).

On this clonotype itself: Since a much larger clone is just one base distant, this may be a read error. This chain joins TRBV29-1 and TRBJ2-7; TRBD2 aligns across 11 bases. Germline V lookup: CDR1 SQVTM, CDR2 ANQGSEA. This CDR3 has 13 residues. This CDR3 is CSVIVAGGGELYF. The CDR3 DNA sequence: TGCAGCGTTATAGTAGCGGGAGGGGGTGAGCTGTACTTC.

This clonotype is a singleton in its sample. The junction and the germline gene differ at one end; a read error may be behind it. The CDR3 is CTSSHGGLEQYF. The CDR3 DNA sequence: TGTACCAGTAGTCACGGAGGCCTCGAGCAGTACTTC. The chain links TRBV12-3 or TRBV12-4 to TRBJ2-7, with TRBD2 as a possible D gene (5 bases). The CDR3 has 12 residues.

Comment on this clonotype: This could be a read error, since a much larger clone is one nucleotide away. This chain joins TRBV4-1 and TRBJ1-3; D is unresolved. The length of the CDR3 is 15 residues. The germline CDR1 and CDR2 sequences are MGHRA and YSYEKL. V lost 3 bases, J lost 0 bases, and 9 bases lay in between. CDR3 nucleotide sequence: TGCGCCAGCAGCCAGAGTGTGCCCTCTGGAAACACCATATATTTT. Its protein product is CASSQSVPSGNTIYF.